Below are 22 T cell receptor beta chains sequenced from a single sample in a study of shared clonotypes between healthy human individuals. Repertoires were generated with immunoSEQ multiplex PCR, while TCRdb's copy carries only in-frame clones and drops some. The table lists hundreds of thousands of clones, roughly 98% of them singletons. Positively selected for CCR7, the CD45RO-negative cells used as naive CD8 cells excluded terminally differentiated effector memory CD45RA+ cells. Sequencing was done on a sample of naive CD8+ T cells sorted from blood. The receptors were gathered from a man younger than 45 in good health.

V is TRBV11-2 and J is TRBJ1-2; TRBD1 agrees at 7 bases. The ends lost 1 base at V and 4 bases at J; junction bases unmatched: 3. This CDR3 has 14 amino acids. The germline V gene encodes CDR1 SGHAT and CDR2 FQNNGV. In DNA, the CDR3 is TGTGCCAGCAGCTTAGGGACAGGCAGCTATGGCTACACCTTC. Translating it yields CASSLGTGSYGYTF.

V gene TRBV29-1 combines with J gene TRBJ2-7; D is ambiguous. Trimming cost V 2 bases and J 1 base, with 9 bases left between them. Germline CDR1 is SQVTM and CDR2 is ANQGSEA. The CDR3 runs to 13 residues. The CDR3 coding sequence is TGCAGCGTTGAATACGAGCTTTCCTACGAGCAGTACTTC. This codes for CSVEYELSYEQYF.

This chain joins TRBV11-2 and TRBJ2-7; D might be TRBD2 (5 bases). Per germline, CDR1 SGHAT and CDR2 FQNNGV. The ends were cut back, 0 bases at V and 6 bases at J, with 15 bases in the middle. The length of the CDR3 is 15 residues. The CDR3 loop is CASSLDFGEWVEQYF. CDR3 nucleotides: TGTGCCAGCAGCTTAGATTTCGGGGAGTGGGTCGAGCAGTACTTC. The whole variable domain, filled in from reference TRBV11-2 and TRBJ2-7, reads EAGVAQSPRYKIIEKRQSVAFWCNPISGHATLYWYQQILGQGPKLLIQFQNNGVVDDSQLPKDRFSAERLKGVDSTLKIQPAKLEDSAVYLCASSLDFGEWVEQYFGPGTRLTVT.

The V gene is TRBV6-5, the J gene TRBJ1-2; TRBD1 matches 8 bases. J lost 8 bases, V lost 5 bases, and 4 bases had no gene match. Germline V CDR1 and CDR2: MNHEY, SVGAGI. This CDR3 is built from 12 residues. As DNA, the CDR3 is TGTGCCAGCAGTAAGGACAGGGCGGGCTACACCTTC. Translation: CASSKDRAGYTF.

V usage is TRBV29-1 and J usage is TRBJ2-1; the D gene is possibly TRBD2 (7 bases). The CDR3 is made up of 12 amino acids. Trimming took off 2 bases at V and 6 bases at J, with 8 bases between the two ends. CDR1 and CDR2 (germline): SQVTM, ANQGSEA. The CDR3 nucleotides read TGCAGCGTTGAAAGGGGGGGCAATGAGCAGTTCTTC. It is translated as CSVERGGNEQFF.

V and J are TRBV7-9 and TRBJ2-7; D gene unclear. Germline V lookup: CDR1 SEHNR, CDR2 FQNEAQ (reference sequence). The CDR3 is 14 amino acids. Trimming cost V 3 bases and J 0 bases, with 9 bases left between them. The CDR3 here is CASSLGGTSYEQYF. The CDR3 coding sequence is TGTGCCAGCAGCTTGGGCGGTACCTCCTACGAGCAGTACTTC.

The genes are TRBV21-1 and TRBJ2-7; no DNA check was done on the table's D call, TRBD1. TRBV21-1 is a listed pseudogene. This CDR3 has 14 residues. CDR3 nucleotide sequence: TGTGCCAGCAGCATAAGACAGGGGATCTACGAGCAGTACTTC. This codes for CASSIRQGIYEQYF.

Remarks on this clone: The sample carries other DNA sequences with the same CDR3. The V gene is TRBV5-5, the J gene TRBJ2-5; 9 nucleotides align to TRBD1. There are 14 residues in the CDR3. The J segment lost 4 bases and the V segment lost 4 bases, leaving 5 bases of the junction unmatched. Germline CDR1 and CDR2: SGHKS and YYEKEE (reference sequence). CDR3 in amino acids: CASSPGQGRETQYF. CDR3 sequence (DNA): TGTGCCAGCAGCCCTGGACAGGGGAGAGAGACCCAGTACTTC.

As for this clone: The junction and the germline gene differ at one end; a read error may be behind it. This chain connects TRBV11-2 to TRBJ1-1, with 9 bases aligning to TRBD1. CDR3 length: 13 residues. Germline V CDR1 and CDR2: SGHAT, FQNNGV. The DNA of the CDR3 is TGTGCCAGCAGCTCCCGGACAGGGGCAACGGGCCCGTTT. This codes for CASSSRTGATGPF.

The chain links TRBV7-9 to TRBJ2-7, with 7 bases aligning to TRBD1. After removal of 5 bases from V and 1 base from J, the junction contained 5 bases not matched to a gene. In germline, CDR1 is SEHNR, CDR2 FQNEAQ (reference sequence). The CDR3 has 14 amino acids. This CDR3 reads CASSKQGTSYEQYF. CDR3 coding DNA: TGTGCCAGCAGCAAACAGGGGACATCCTACGAGCAGTACTTC.

The CDR3 here is CSVEIRDGPSYEQYF. For the CDR3, the DNA is TGCAGCGTTGAAATCAGGGACGGGCCCTCCTACGAGCAGTACTTC. The chain carries TRBV29-1 and TRBJ2-7, with D tentatively TRBD1 or TRBD2 (5 bases each). V lost 2 bases and J lost 0, with 14 bases in between. This CDR3 comprises 15 residues. CDR1 is SQVTM and CDR2 is ANQGSEA in the germline V gene.

This sequence joins TRBV10-3 and TRBJ2-2, with 14 bases fitting TRBD2. The CDR3 runs to 16 residues. CDR1 and CDR2 (germline): ENHRY, SYGVKD. The V and J ends lost 4 bases and 7 bases, in that order; junction bases with no gene match: 5. CDR3 bases: TGTGCCATCAGTGTTTCCGGGACTAGCGGGAGCGGGGAGCTGTTTTTT. Its translation: CAISVSGTSGSGELFF.

The V and J genes are TRBV10-3 and TRBJ2-3; 9 bases line up with TRBD2. Germline V gene data show CDR1 as ENHRY and CDR2 as SYGVKD. This CDR3 region has 17 residues. Trimming at V came to 0 bases and at J to 2 bases, leaving 6 bases not matched to a gene. The CDR3 DNA sequence: TGTGCCATCAGTGAGTCTCGTCTAGCGGGGTCCACAGATACGCAGTATTTT. Its protein product is CAISESRLAGSTDTQYF.

This chain joins TRBV29-1 and TRBJ2-7; 10 bases are a match to TRBD2. There are 14 residues in the CDR3. With 5 bases clipped from V and 2 bases from J, the junction kept 6 bases outside the gene matches. Germline V lookup: CDR1 SQVTM, CDR2 ANQGSEA. The CDR3 spells CSVYLAGEAYEQYF. In DNA form, the CDR3 reads TGCAGCGTTTATCTAGCGGGAGAAGCCTACGAGCAGTACTTC.

J is TRBJ1-2 and V is TRBV11-3; D gene ambiguous. The V end lost 0 bases, the J end lost 4 bases, and 15 bases lay between the germline ends. The CDR3 totals 16 residues. The germline gives CDR1 SGHNT, CDR2 YENEEA. This chain's CDR3 is CASSLERGPGGYGYTF. CDR3 sequence (DNA): TGTGCCAGCAGCTTAGAACGCGGGCCCGGTGGCTATGGCTACACCTTC.

The J gene is TRBJ2-3, the V gene TRBV11-3; 8 nucleotides line up with TRBD2. The CDR3 loop spans 13 amino acids. CDR1 is SGHNT, CDR2 YENEEA, per germline. The V segment lost 2 bases and the J segment 8 bases; nucleotides outside the gene matches: 3. The CDR3 sequence: CASSLTGGVTQYF. The CDR3 DNA reads TGTGCCAGCAGCTTAACCGGGGGGGTTACGCAGTATTTT.

The chain recombines TRBV9 with TRBJ2-6; D may match TRBD1 or TRBD2 (6 bases each). The CDR3 contains 16 residues. Germline V CDR1 and CDR2: SGDLS, YYNGEE. Trimming pared 4 bases from V and 0 bases from J, leaving 11 bases between. The CDR3 DNA reads as TGTGCCAGCAGCTCAAAGGGGGGCTCTGGGGCCAACGTCCTGACTTTC. This encodes CASSSKGGSGANVLTF.

The chain couples TRBV7-9 to TRBJ1-5, with D perhaps matching TRBD1 (5 bases). The V gene's germline CDR1 is SEHNR and CDR2 FQNEAQ (reference sequence). The CDR3 is 14 amino acids. Trimming took off 4 bases at V and 7 bases at J, with 14 bases between the two ends. The CDR3 loop is CASSSPGGRQPQHF. CDR3 coding DNA: TGTGCCAGCAGCTCCCCGGGGGGGAGGCAGCCCCAGCATTTT.

This clone was counted once. The chain couples TRBV29-1 to TRBJ2-7; 10 bases fit TRBD1. Trimming at V came to 7 bases and at J to 4 bases, leaving 4 bases not matched to a gene. Per the germline V gene, CDR1 is SQVTM and CDR2 is ANQGSEA. The CDR3 is 12 amino acids. The CDR3 coding sequence is TGCAGCGCCGGGACAGGGGTATACGAGCAGTACTTC. It is translated as CSAGTGVYEQYF.

The genes are TRBV6-5 and TRBJ1-2, with D perhaps matching TRBD1 (6 bases). Germline values: CDR1 MNHEY, CDR2 SVGAGI. The V gene lost 6 bases and the J gene lost 4 bases, with 12 bases spanning the gap. This CDR3 has 13 residues. The DNA of the CDR3 is TGTGCCAGCAGGAGCGGGACATTCTATGGCTACACCTTC. Its protein product is CASRSGTFYGYTF.

V gene TRBV11-2 combines with J gene TRBJ2-7, with a possible D match to TRBD2 (5 bases). This CDR3 has 15 amino acids. From germline, CDR1 is SGHAT and CDR2 FQNNGV. V lost 10 bases, J lost 0 bases, and 19 bases lay in between. CDR3 residues: CATSTIRASSYEQYF. The DNA for the CDR3 is TGTGCCACCTCGACTATTCGAGCCAGCTCCTACGAGCAGTACTTC. Looking up the rest from reference TRBV11-2 and TRBJ2-7 gives the full variable domain: EAGVAQSPRYKIIEKRQSVAFWCNPISGHATLYWYQQILGQGPKLLIQFQNNGVVDDSQLPKDRFSAERLKGVDSTLKIQPAKLEDSAVYLCATSTIRASSYEQYFGPGTRLTVT.

The gene calls are TRBV7-9 and TRBJ1-2; D remains unclear. V was trimmed by 8 bases and J by 4 bases, leaving 17 bases between them. The germline V gene encodes CDR1 SEHNR and CDR2 FQNEAQ (reference sequence). The CDR3 is 14 residues long. CDR3 sequence reads: CASGGMDVGYGYTF. DNA for the CDR3: TGTGCCAGCGGCGGAATGGACGTCGGCTATGGCTACACCTTC.